The 13 T cell receptor beta chains below come from one sample, sequenced in a study of T cell changes during pregnancy in multiple sclerosis (dated by TCRdb to the late 2010s). Library prep was done by the immunoSEQ multiplex PCR assay. The table comes from immuneACCESS by way of TCRdb, which keeps in-frame sequences with V and J called. Part of the clones is missing from these tables; in studies checked, under half for an unresolved V gene and the rest for unknown reasons. Within this sample are approximately 90,000 clones, with approximately 90% of them counted one time only. The ten biggest clones cover under 3% of the sample. The specimen was peripheral blood, collected in the first trimester of pregnancy. The receptors derive from a female donor with multiple sclerosis, enrolled in a pregnancy study.

This chain links TRBV28 with TRBJ2-7; 10 bases agree with TRBD1. The junction had 6 bases not matched to a gene; V was cut back by 4 bases and J by 3 bases. There are 15 residues in the CDR3. In germline, CDR1 is MDHEN, CDR2 SYDVKM. CDR3 region: CASSSQDRGGYEQYF. CDR3 coding DNA: TGTGCCAGCAGTTCCCAGGACAGGGGGGGCTACGAGCAGTACTTC.

J is TRBJ2-2 and V is TRBV27, with D possibly matching TRBD2 (6 bases). Germline loops: CDR1 MNHEY, CDR2 SMNVEV (reference sequence). CDR3 size: 15 residues. V lost 6 bases and J lost 1, with 12 bases in between. CDR3 region: CASSREPVNTGELFF. The CDR3, as DNA: TGTGCCAGCAGCCGGGAGCCCGTGAACACCGGGGAGCTGTTTTTT.

The CDR3 region is CASSLGNTIYF. In DNA form, the CDR3 reads TGTGCCAGCAGTCTTGGAAACACCATATATTTT. The J gene is TRBJ1-3, the V gene TRBV25-1; unclear D gene. The CDR3 totals 11 residues. Deletions cut 5 bases from V and 3 bases from J, with 2 bases between. In germline, CDR1 is MGHDK, CDR2 SYGVNS.

The chain has TRBV18 and TRBJ2-7; TRBD2 aligns across 9 bases. Germline trimming cut 3 bases from V and 2 bases from J; bases unmatched to any gene: 11. The CDR3 totals 17 residues. CDR1 and CDR2 from the germline V gene are KGHSH and LQKENI. Here the CDR3 DNA reads TGTGCCAGCTCACCTCTTTCTCCTAGCGGGACTACCTACGAGCAGTACTTC. Translated, it gives CASSPLSPSGTTYEQYF.

V gene TRBV18 combines with J gene TRBJ2-7, with 9 bases identical to TRBD1. V was clipped by 6 bases and J by 4 bases; unmatched bases: 4. Germline lookup yields CDR1 KGHSH and CDR2 LQKENI. This CDR3 is built from 13 residues. The CDR3 is CASSQQGAYEQYF. Written as DNA, the CDR3 is TGTGCCAGCTCCCAACAGGGGGCTTACGAGCAGTACTTC.

The V call is TRBV6-5, the J call TRBJ1-1; the D is unclear. The CDR3 runs to 13 residues. Per germline, CDR1 MNHEY and CDR2 SVGAGI. The V end was cut by 7 bases, the J end by 3 bases, with 12 bases between. CDR3 region: CASNVTSDTEAFF. DNA of the CDR3: TGTGCCAGCAATGTCACCAGTGACACTGAAGCTTTCTTT.

The V gene is TRBV6-1, the J gene TRBJ1-5, with a tentative D call TRBD1 (5 bases). In germline, CDR1 is MNHNS, CDR2 SASEGT. The CDR3 contains 17 residues. Between the trimmed V and J ends, which lost 0 bases and 4 bases, there was a span of 16 bases. The DNA for the CDR3 is TGTGCCAGCAGTGAAGCGATTGGGCAGGGTGGTAATCAGCCCCAGCATTTT. Translating it yields CASSEAIGQGGNQPQHF.

In this sample, this clone turned up once. The rearrangement joins TRBV7-2 to TRBJ2-7; the match to TRBD2 covers 9 bases. Germline V gene sequence: CDR1 SGHTA, CDR2 FQGNSA. The CDR3 loop spans 19 amino acids. The V and J ends lost 5 bases and 0 bases, in that order; junction bases with no gene match: 17. DNA of the CDR3: TGTGCCAGCAGCCTTAGGGGAGGTAGCGGGAGCGGTCCCTCCTACGAGCAGTACTTC. Translating gives CASSLRGGSGSGPSYEQYF.

The chain joins TRBV18 to TRBJ2-5; TRBD1 is a possible D gene (5 bases). Germline-derived CDR1 and CDR2 are KGHSH and LQKENI. The germline V and J ends were trimmed by 6 bases and 0 bases, with 11 bases remaining between them. The CDR3 sequence is 14 residues long. The DNA for the CDR3 is TGTGCCAGCTCCTCCAGGGCAAACCAAGAGACCCAGTACTTC. Its translation is CASSSRANQETQYF.

This chain joins TRBV4-1 and TRBJ2-1, with TRBD2 matching 8 bases. This CDR3 region has 15 residues. Germline V gene sequence: CDR1 MGHRA, CDR2 YSYEKL. V lost 1 base and J lost 7; bases outside the gene matches: 6. The CDR3 loop reads CASSQARGGSNEQFF. The CDR3 DNA is TGCGCCAGCAGCCAAGCCCGGGGGGGGTCTAATGAGCAGTTCTTC.

The chain combines TRBV11-3 with TRBJ2-1; 9 bases are a match to TRBD2. Germline lookup yields CDR1 SGHNT and CDR2 YENEEA. The CDR3 length is 16 residues. With 0 bases clipped from V and 3 bases from J, the junction kept 3 bases outside the gene matches. The CDR3 is CASSLDAGGHYNEQFF. DNA for the CDR3: TGTGCCAGCAGCTTAGATGCGGGGGGGCACTACAATGAGCAGTTCTTC.

This chain joins TRBV18 and TRBJ1-2; D is uncertain. V lost 3 bases, J lost 4 bases, and 15 bases lay in between. Germline V lookup: CDR1 KGHSH, CDR2 LQKENI. The CDR3 is 15 amino acids. The CDR3 spells CASSPSAGNLYGYTF. CDR3 in DNA: TGTGCCAGCTCACCGTCTGCGGGGAACCTCTATGGCTACACCTTC. Complete variable domain (other parts from reference TRBV18 and TRBJ1-2): NAGVMQNPRHLVRRRGQEARLRCSPMKGHSHVYWYRQLPEEGLKFMVYLQKENIIDESGMPKERFSAEFPKEGPSILRIQQVVRGDSAAYFCASSPSAGNLYGYTFGSGTRLTVV.

The V and J genes are TRBV2 and TRBJ2-3, with 13 bases fitting TRBD2. This CDR3 contains 15 residues. Germline V gene sequence: CDR1 SNHLY, CDR2 FYNNEI. The ends lost 5 bases at V and 5 bases at J; junction bases unmatched: 4. The CDR3 nucleotides are TGTGCCAGCAGTACCGGGACTAGCGGGGTAGATACGCAGTATTTT. As protein: CASSTGTSGVDTQYF.